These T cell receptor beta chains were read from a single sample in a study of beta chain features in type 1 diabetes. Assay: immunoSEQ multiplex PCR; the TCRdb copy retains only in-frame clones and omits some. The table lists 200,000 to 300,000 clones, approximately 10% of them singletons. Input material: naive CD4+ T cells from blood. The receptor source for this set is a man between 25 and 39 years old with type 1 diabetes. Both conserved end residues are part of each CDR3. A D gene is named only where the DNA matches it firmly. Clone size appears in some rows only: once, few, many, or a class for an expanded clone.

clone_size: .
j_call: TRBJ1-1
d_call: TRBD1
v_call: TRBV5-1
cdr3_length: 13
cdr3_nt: TGCGCCAGCAGTTACACAGGGGTCACTGAAGCTTTCTTT
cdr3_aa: CASSYTGVTEAFF

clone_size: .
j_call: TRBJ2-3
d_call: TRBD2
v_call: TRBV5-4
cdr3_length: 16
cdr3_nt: TGTGCCAGCAGCTCGACTAGCGGGGGGGCGGCAGATACGCAGTATTTT
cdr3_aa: CASSSTSGGAADTQYF

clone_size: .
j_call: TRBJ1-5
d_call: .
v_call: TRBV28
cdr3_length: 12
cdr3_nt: TGTGCCAGCACCTTAAGCAATCAGCCCCAGCATTTT
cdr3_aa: CASTLSNQPQHF

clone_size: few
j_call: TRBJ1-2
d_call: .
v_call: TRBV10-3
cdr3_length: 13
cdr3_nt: TGTGCCATCAGTGAAGGACAGCGCTATGGCTACACCTTC
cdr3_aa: CAISEGQRYGYTF

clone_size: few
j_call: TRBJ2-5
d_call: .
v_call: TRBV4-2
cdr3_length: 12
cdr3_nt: TGTGCCAGCAGCCAAGATTCGGGGGAGCAGTACTTC
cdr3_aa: CASSQDSGEQYF

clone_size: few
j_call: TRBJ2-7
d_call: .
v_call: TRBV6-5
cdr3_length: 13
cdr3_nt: TGTGCCAGCGGGTTACAGGGCACTGGCGAGCAGTACTTC
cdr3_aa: CASGLQGTGEQYF

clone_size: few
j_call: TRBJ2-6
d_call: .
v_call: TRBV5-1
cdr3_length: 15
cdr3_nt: TGCGCCAGCTATCAGGGGGGAACTGGGGCCAACGTCCTGACTTTC
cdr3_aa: CASYQGGTGANVLTF

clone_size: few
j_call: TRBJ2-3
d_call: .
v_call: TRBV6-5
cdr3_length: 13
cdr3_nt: TGTGCCAGCAGTTACGACTCCCAATTAACCCAGTATTTT
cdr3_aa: CASSYDSQLTQYF

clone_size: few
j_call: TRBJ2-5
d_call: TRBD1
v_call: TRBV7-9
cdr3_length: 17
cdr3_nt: TGTGCCAGCAGCTTAGCGCGTAACAGGGGAGAGGGGGAGACCCAGTACTTC
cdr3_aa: CASSLARNRGEGETQYF

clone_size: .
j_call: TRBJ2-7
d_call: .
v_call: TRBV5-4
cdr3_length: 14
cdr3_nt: TGTGCCAGCAGCTCCACGACAGGTTCCTACGAGCAGTACTTC
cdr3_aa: CASSSTTGSYEQYF

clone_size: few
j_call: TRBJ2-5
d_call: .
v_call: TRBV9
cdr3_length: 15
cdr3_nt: TGTGCCAGCAGCGCAATTGGTAATAGTCAAGAGACCCAGTACTTC
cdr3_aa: CASSAIGNSQETQYF

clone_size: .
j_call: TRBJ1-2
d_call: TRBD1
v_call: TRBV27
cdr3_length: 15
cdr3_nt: TGTGCCAGCAGGGCGCCGGGACAGGGGATCTATGGCTACACCTTC
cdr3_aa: CASRAPGQGIYGYTF

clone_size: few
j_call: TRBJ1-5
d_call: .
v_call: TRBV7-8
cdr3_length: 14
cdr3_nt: TGTGCCAGCAGCTCAGCAGGGGGCAATCAGCCCCAGCATTTT
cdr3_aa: CASSSAGGNQPQHF

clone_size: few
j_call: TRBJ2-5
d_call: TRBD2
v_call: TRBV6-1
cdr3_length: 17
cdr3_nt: TGTGCCAGCAGTGAGGGGTTACTTAGCGGGGGTTCGGAGACCCAGTACTTC
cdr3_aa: CASSEGLLSGGSETQYF

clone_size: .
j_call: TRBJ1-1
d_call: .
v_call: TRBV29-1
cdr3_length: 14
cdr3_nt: TGCAGCGTTGATAATAGTAGGGGGAACACTGAAGCTTTCTTT
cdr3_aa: CSVDNSRGNTEAFF

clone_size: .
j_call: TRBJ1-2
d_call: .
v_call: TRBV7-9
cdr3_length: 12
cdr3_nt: TGTGCCAGCAGCTTAGAGACAGGCGGCTACACCTTC
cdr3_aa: CASSLETGGYTF

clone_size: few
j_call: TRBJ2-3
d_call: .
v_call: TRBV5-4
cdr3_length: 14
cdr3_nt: TGTGCCAGCAGCCCGACCGGGGGCACAGATACGCAGTATTTT
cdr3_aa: CASSPTGGTDTQYF

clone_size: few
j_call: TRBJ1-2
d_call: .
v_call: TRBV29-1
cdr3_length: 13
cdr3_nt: TGCAGCGTTAGGACCGGGGGGAACTATGGCTACACCTTC
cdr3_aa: CSVRTGGNYGYTF

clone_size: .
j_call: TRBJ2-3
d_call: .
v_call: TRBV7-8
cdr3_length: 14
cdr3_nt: TGTGCCAGCAGCTTTCGGACTAACACAGATACGCAGTATTTT
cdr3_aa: CASSFRTNTDTQYF

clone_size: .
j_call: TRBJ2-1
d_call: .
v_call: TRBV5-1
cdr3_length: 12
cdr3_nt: TGCGCCAGCAGTTCGGACAGTAATGAGCAGTTCTTC
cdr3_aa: CASSSDSNEQFF

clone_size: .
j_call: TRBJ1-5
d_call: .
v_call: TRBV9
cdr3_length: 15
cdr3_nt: TGTGCCAGCAGCGTAGGGGGGGAAGACAATCAGCCCCAGCATTTT
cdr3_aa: CASSVGGEDNQPQHF

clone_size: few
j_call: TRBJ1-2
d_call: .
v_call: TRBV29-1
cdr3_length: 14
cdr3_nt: TGCAGCGTTGAATACAGGTCCGGTAACTATGGCTACACCTTC
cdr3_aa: CSVEYRSGNYGYTF

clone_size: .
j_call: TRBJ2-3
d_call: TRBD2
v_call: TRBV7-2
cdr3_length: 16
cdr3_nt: TGTGCCAGCAGCTTAGGGACTAGCGGGGGGCAGGATACGCAGTATTTT
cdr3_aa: CASSLGTSGGQDTQYF

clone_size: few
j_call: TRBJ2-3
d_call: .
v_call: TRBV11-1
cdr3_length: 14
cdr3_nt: TGTGCCAGCAGCTTTCTGGCATCCACAGATACGCAGTATTTT
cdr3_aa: CASSFLASTDTQYF

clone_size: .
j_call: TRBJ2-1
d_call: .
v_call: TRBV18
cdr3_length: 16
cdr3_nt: TGTGCCAGCTCACCCCAGGGTCAAAGCTCCTACAATGAGCAGTTCTTC
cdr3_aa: CASSPQGQSSYNEQFF

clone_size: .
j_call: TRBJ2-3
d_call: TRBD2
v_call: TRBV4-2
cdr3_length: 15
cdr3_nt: TGTGCCAGCAGCCAGTTCAGCGGGGAAACAGATACGCAGTATTTT
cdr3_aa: CASSQFSGETDTQYF

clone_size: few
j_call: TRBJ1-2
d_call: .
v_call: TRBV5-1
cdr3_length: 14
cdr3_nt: TGCGCCAGCAGCTTATCTGGGGGCGACTATGGCTACACCTTC
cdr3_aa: CASSLSGGDYGYTF

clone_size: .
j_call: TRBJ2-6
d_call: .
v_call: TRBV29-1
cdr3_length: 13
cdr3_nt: TGCAGCGCCCGGGTGCTTGGGGCCAACGTCCTGACTTTC
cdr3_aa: CSARVLGANVLTF

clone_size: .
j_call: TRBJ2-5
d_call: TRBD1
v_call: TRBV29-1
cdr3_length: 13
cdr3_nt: TGCAGCGTTGTAGCAGGGGGTCTGGAAGAGCAGTACTTC
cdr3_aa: CSVVAGGLEEQYF

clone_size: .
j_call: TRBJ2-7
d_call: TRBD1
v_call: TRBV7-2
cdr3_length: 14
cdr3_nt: TGTGCCAGCAGCTTAGGGACAGGTTATTACGAGCAGTACTTC
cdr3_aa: CASSLGTGYYEQYF

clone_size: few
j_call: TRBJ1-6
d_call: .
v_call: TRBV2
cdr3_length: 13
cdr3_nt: TGTGCCAGCAGTGAACAGGGCGGCGCACCCCTCCACTTT
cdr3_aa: CASSEQGGAPLHF

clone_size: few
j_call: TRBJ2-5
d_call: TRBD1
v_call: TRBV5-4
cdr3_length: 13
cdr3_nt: TGTGCCAGCAGTAGACAGGGGAAAGAGACCCAGTACTTC
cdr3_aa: CASSRQGKETQYF

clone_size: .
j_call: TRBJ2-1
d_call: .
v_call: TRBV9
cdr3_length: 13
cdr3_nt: TGTGCCAGCAGCGTTGCGGGGCTCAATGAGCAGTTCTTC
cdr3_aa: CASSVAGLNEQFF

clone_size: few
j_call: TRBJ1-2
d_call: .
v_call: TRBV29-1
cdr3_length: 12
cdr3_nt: TGCAGCGTTGAAGGGAGGGAAAGCGGCTACACCTTC
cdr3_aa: CSVEGRESGYTF

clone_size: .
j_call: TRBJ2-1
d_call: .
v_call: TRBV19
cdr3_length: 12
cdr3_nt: TGTGCCAGTAGTACCCGGACTCTTGAGCAGTTCTTC
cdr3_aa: CASSTRTLEQFF

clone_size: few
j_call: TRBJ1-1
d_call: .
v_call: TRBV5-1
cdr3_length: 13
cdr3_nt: TGCGCCAGCAGCTTACGGTGGAACACTGAAGCTTTCTTT
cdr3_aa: CASSLRWNTEAFF

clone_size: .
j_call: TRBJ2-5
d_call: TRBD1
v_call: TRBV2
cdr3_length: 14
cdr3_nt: TGTGCCAGCAAGATAGGGACAGCTCTAGAGACCCAGTACTTC
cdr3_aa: CASKIGTALETQYF

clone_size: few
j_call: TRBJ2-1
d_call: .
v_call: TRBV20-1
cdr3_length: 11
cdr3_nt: TGCAGTGCCAGACTGTACAATGAGCAGTTCTTC
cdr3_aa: CSARLYNEQFF

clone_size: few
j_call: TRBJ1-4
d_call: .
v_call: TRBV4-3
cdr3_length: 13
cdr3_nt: TGCGCCAGCAGCCAAGCCGACAGGGAAAAACTGTTTTTT
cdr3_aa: CASSQADREKLFF

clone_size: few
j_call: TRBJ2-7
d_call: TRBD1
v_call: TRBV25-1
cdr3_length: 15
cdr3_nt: TGTGCCAGCAGTGAAGGACGACAGGGAAGCTACGAGCAGTACTTC
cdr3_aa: CASSEGRQGSYEQYF

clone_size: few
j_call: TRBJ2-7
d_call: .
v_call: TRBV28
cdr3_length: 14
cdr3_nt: TGTGCCAGTACATTGCGGGACAGAACCTACGAGCAGTACTTC
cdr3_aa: CASTLRDRTYEQYF

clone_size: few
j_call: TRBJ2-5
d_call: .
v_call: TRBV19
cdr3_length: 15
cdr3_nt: TGTGCCAGTAGCCTCGCGGGACCCACGCGGGAGACCCAGTACTTC
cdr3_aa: CASSLAGPTRETQYF

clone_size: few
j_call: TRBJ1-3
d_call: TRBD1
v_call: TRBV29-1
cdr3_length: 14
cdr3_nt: TGCAGCGTAGTTGACAGGGGAATCGGAAACACCATATATTTT
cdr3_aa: CSVVDRGIGNTIYF

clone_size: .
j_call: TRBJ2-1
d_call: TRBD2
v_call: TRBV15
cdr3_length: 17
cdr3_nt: TGTGCCACCAGCAGAGGAGGGAGCGGGAGCTCCTACAATGAGCAGTTCTTC
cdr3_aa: CATSRGGSGSSYNEQFF

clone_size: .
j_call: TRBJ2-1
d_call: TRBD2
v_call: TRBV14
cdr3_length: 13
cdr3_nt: TGTGCCAGCAGCCTTAGCGGGGGTGATGAGCAGTTCTTC
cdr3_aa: CASSLSGGDEQFF

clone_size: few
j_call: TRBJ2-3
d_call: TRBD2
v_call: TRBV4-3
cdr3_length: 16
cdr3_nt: TGCGCCAGCAGCCAAGGCAATAGCGGGGGATTAGATACGCAGTATTTT
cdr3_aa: CASSQGNSGGLDTQYF